The 8 T cell receptor beta chains given below trace back to one sample, sequenced in a study of human T cells and chemical hapten exposure. As to time point: healthy volunteer bleed at 2 weeks. The template was total RNA from unfractionated whole blood. Via MiXCR, TCRdb re-called the RACE reads, giving one row per CDR3 protein. This sample carries 50,000 or so distinct CDR3 sequences, about 4.8% of them seen once, and the ten largest clones take 5.8%. The sequenced sample was whole blood. The receptors here all came from a human donor in good health. Some clones in this sample may be carry-over from other donors' samples.

This clonotype came up many times. It is unclear where the CDR3 begins or ends on the DNA, so no DNA is shown, and the CDR3 is as TCRdb lists it. This sequence joins TRBV7-8 and TRBJ2-3; the table calls TRBD1, which could not be checked here. Germline V gene lookup returns CDR1 SGHVS and CDR2 FQNEAQ. The CDR3 is 14 amino acids in total, end residues counted. The CDR3 sequence is CASSFRGRTDTQYF.

This clonotype appeared many times. The chain links TRBV7-9 to TRBJ2-3, with TRBD2 matching 7 bases. V was pared by 6 bases and J by 4 bases, with 7 bases of the junction left unmatched. Per the germline V gene, CDR1 is SEHNR and CDR2 is FQNEAQ (reference sequence). There are 14 residues in the CDR3. The CDR3 protein is CASRAPGGPDTQYF. The CDR3 DNA sequence: TGTGCCAGCAGAGCTCCGGGAGGCCCAGATACGCAGTATTTT.

This clonotype was recorded a few times. The chain combines TRBV27 with TRBJ1-6, with no clear D. The length of the CDR3 is 16 residues. The germline V gene encodes CDR1 MNHEY and CDR2 SMNVEV (reference sequence). V shed 7 bases and J shed 7 bases, with 20 bases lying between them. The CDR3 loop reads CASNPYPAMGNSPLHF. As DNA, the CDR3 is TGTGCCAGCAACCCGTACCCGGCAATGGGGAATTCACCCCTCCACTTT.

This clonotype showed up many times. The CDR3 loop is CASSSGRATDTQYF. Here the CDR3 DNA reads TGCGCCAGCAGCTCTGGACGGGCCACAGATACGCAGTATTTT. The gene calls are TRBV5-1 and TRBJ2-3; no definite D call. CDR1 and CDR2 (germline): SGHRS, YFSETQ. CDR3 length: 14 residues. The germline V and J ends were trimmed by 3 bases and 2 bases, with 10 bases remaining between them.

This chain uses TRBV20-1 with TRBJ2-7, with 11 bases fitting TRBD2. The CDR3 is 13 amino acids. The junction had 7 bases not matched to a gene; V was cut back by 6 bases and J by 6 bases. The germline gives CDR1 DFQATT, CDR2 SNEGSKA (reference sequence). CDR3: CSARIAGGGEQYF. The CDR3 DNA sequence: TGCAGTGCCAGGATAGCGGGAGGGGGCGAGCAGTACTTC.

This clonotype was detected only once. A much larger clone lies one base from this, so it may be a read error. The conserved phenylalanine or tryptophan normally closing the CDR3 is absent here, so this likely arose from a read error. The rearrangement links TRBV20-1 to TRBJ1-1; TRBD1 agrees at 8 bases. This CDR3 has 13 amino acids. From germline, CDR1 is DFQATT and CDR2 SNEGSKA (reference sequence). The V gene end was trimmed by 7 bases and the J gene end by 5 bases; junction bases not matched to a gene: 9. CDR3 residues: CSVKAGGETEAFV. The CDR3, as DNA: TGCAGTGTAAAGGCAGGGGGCGAGACTGAAGCTTTCGTT.

The sample holds many counts of this clonotype. The chain carries TRBV5-1 and TRBJ2-1, with D unresolved. In germline, CDR1 is SGHRS, CDR2 YFSETQ. The CDR3 has 11 residues. V was shortened by 0 bases and J by 7 bases, with 2 bases between the two germline ends. The CDR3 sequence: CASSLGNEQFF. For the CDR3, the DNA is TGCGCCAGCAGCTTGGGGAATGAGCAGTTCTTC. Complete variable domain (other parts from reference TRBV5-1 and TRBJ2-1): KAGVTQTPRYLIKTRGQQVTLSCSPISGHRSVSWYQQTPGQGLQFLFEYFSETQRNKGNFPGRFSGRQFSNSRSEMNVSTLELGDSALYLCASSLGNEQFFGPGTRLTVL.

The rearrangement joins TRBV28 to TRBJ2-7, with 8 nucleotides matching TRBD1. CDR1 is MDHEN, CDR2 SYDVKM, per germline. J lost 4 bases, V lost 5 bases, and 7 bases had no gene match. CDR3 size: 14 residues. The CDR3 region has the DNA TGTGCCAGCAGTCTGGGACAGGACCGTTACGAGCAGTACTTC. Protein sequence: CASSLGQDRYEQYF.